This T cell receptor (beta chain) was captured in a study of control samples from healthy donors and cancer patients. Trimming pared 3 bases from V and 5 bases from J, leaving 7 bases between. Germline values: CDR1 KGHSH, CDR2 LQKENI. The CDR3 contains 12 residues. Of note for this clone: The sample has other DNA sequences that encode this CDR3 too.

The method was immunoSEQ multiplex PCR; TCRdb's version includes in-frame clones alone and lacks a portion of them. The sample records roughly 120,000 clones, nearly 95% being singletons. The chain uses TRBV18 and TRBJ2-5; D uncertain. The sample was blood. This receptor was obtained from a young man in good health. CDR3 residues: CASSPSRETQYF. CDR3 DNA sequence: TGTGCCAGCTCACCCAGTAGGGAGACCCAGTACTTC.